This T cell receptor (beta chain) derives from a study of sequential checkpoint blockade in melanoma. At the level of the study: Randomization was 1:1 between first-line nivolumab→ipilimumab and ipilimumab→nivolumab. Each arm's sequence ended with maintenance nivolumab.

Documented treatment: randomized to nivolumab then ipilimumab (arm A) or the reverse (arm B). No patient had prior DNA-damaging chemotherapy. Only in-frame clones appear in the TCRdb table, and some are missing; sequencing was by immunoSEQ multiplex PCR. This sample has tens of thousands of clones; around nine tenths occur once, and the top ten carry 13% to 15%. CDR3 length equals 15 residues. After removal of 4 bases from V and 7 bases from J, the junction contained 12 bases not matched to a gene. The V gene's germline CDR1 is MNHEY and CDR2 SVGAGI. Sequences were derived from CD8+ T cells sorted from blood (inferred from file names), sampled from a patient given nivolumab and ipilimumab in sequence. The source is a human donor with melanoma. The chain recombines TRBV6-5 with TRBJ1-2; 7 bases match TRBD1. DNA for the CDR3: TGTGCCAGCAGTTCACAGGGGTACAGTGGAGTTGGCTACACCTTC. Translation: CASSSQGYSGVGYTF.